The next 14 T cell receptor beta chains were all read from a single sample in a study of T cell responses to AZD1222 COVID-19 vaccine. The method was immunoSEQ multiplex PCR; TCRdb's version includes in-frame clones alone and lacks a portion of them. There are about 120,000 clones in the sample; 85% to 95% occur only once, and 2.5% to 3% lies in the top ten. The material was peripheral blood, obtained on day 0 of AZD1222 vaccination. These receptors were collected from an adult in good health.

The CDR3 sequence is CASRRTGRGNQPQHF. In DNA form, the CDR3 reads TGTGCCAGCAGGCGAACAGGGAGGGGCAATCAGCCCCAGCATTTT. The chain is built from TRBV28 and TRBJ1-5; possibly TRBD1 for D (6 bases). Germline V gene data show CDR1 as MDHEN and CDR2 as SYDVKM. V gave up 6 bases and J gave up 2 bases, with 14 bases separating them. The CDR3 spans 15 residues. Variable domain in full (rest from reference TRBV28 and TRBJ1-5): DVKVTQSSRYLVKRTGEKVFLECVQDMDHENMFWYRQDPGLGLRLIYFSYDVKMKEKGDIPEGYSVSREKKERFSLILESASTNQTSMYLCASRRTGRGNQPQHFGDGTRLSIL.

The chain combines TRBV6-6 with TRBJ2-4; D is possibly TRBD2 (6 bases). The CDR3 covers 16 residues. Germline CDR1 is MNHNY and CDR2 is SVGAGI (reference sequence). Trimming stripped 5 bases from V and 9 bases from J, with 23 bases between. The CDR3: CASSLRDSGPRGIQYF. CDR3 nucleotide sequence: TGTGCCAGCAGTCTCCGGGACTCCGGCCCCCGAGGCATTCAGTACTTC.

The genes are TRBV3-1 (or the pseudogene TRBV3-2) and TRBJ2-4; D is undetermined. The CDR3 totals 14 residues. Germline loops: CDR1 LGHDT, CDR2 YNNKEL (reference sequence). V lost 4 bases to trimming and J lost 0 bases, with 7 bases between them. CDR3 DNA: TGTGCCAGCAGCCTCGGTCTAGCCAAAAACATTCAGTACTTC. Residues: CASSLGLAKNIQYF.

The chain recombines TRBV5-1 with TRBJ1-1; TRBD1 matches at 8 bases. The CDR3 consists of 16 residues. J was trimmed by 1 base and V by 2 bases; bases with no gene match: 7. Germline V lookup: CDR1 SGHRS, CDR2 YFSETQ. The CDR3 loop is CASSFLQGGGNTEAFF. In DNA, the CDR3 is TGCGCCAGCAGCTTTTTACAGGGGGGCGGGAACACTGAAGCTTTCTTT.

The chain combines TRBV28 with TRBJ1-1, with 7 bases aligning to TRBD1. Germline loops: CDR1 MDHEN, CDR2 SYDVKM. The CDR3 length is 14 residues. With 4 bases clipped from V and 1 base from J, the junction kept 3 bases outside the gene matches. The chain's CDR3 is CASSSGTENTEAFF. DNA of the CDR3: TGTGCCAGCAGTTCCGGGACAGAGAACACTGAAGCTTTCTTT. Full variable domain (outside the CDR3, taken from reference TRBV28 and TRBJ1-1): DVKVTQSSRYLVKRTGEKVFLECVQDMDHENMFWYRQDPGLGLRLIYFSYDVKMKEKGDIPEGYSVSREKKERFSLILESASTNQTSMYLCASSSGTENTEAFFGQGTRLTVV.

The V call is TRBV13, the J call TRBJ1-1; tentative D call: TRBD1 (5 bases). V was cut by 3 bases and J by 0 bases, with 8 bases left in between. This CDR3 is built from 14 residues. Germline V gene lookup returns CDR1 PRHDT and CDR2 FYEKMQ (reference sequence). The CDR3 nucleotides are TGTGCCAGCAGCTTGGAGGGGTTGAACACTGAAGCTTTCTTT. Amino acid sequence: CASSLEGLNTEAFF.

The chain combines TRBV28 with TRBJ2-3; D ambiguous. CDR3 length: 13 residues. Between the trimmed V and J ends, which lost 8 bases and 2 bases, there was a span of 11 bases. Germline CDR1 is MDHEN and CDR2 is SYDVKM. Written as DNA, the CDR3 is TGTGCCAGCGCCCCCGGTGACACAGATACGCAGTATTTT. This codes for CASAPGDTDTQYF.

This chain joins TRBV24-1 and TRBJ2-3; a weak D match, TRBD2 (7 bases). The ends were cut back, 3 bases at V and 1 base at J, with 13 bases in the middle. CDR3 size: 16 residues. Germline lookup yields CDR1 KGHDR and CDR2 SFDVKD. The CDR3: CATSDRGGSGTDTQYF. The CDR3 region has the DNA TGTGCCACCAGTGATAGGGGGGGTAGCGGCACAGATACGCAGTATTTT.

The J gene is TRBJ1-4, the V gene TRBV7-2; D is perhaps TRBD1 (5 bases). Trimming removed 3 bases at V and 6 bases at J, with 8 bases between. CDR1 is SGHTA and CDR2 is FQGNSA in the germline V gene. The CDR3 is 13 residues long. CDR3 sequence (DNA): TGTGCCAGCAGCTTTCGGGGCCATGAAAAACTGTTTTTT. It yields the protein CASSFRGHEKLFF.

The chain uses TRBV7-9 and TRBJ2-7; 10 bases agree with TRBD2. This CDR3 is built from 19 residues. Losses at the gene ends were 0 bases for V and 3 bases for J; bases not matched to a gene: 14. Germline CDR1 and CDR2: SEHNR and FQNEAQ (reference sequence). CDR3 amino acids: CASSLAGWTSGTPLYEQYF. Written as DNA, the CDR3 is TGTGCCAGCAGCTTAGCGGGTTGGACTAGCGGAACTCCGCTCTACGAGCAGTACTTC. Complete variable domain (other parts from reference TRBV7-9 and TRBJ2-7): DTGVSQNPRHKITKRGQNVTFRCDPISEHNRLYWYRQTLGQGPEFLTYFQNEAQLEKSRLLSDRFSAERPKGSFSTLEIQRTEQGDSAMYLCASSLAGWTSGTPLYEQYFGPGTRLTVT.

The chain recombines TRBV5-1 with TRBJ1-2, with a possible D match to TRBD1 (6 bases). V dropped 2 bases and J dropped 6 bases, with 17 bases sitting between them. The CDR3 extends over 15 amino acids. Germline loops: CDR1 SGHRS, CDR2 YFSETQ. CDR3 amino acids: CASSFSRGPRDGYTF. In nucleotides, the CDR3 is TGCGCCAGCAGCTTCAGCAGGGGCCCGCGGGATGGCTACACCTTC.

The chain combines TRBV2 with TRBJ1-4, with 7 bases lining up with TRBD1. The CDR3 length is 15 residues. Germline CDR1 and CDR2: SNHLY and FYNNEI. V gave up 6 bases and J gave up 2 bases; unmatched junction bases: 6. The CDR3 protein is CASRTQGRTNEKLFF. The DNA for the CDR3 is TGTGCCAGCAGAACACAGGGGAGGACTAATGAAAAACTGTTTTTT.

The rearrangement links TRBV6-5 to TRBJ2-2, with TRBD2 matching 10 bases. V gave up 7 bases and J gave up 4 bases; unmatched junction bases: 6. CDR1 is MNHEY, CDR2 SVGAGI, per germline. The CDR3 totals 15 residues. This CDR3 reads CASTPSGSGTGELFF. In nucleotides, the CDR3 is TGTGCCAGCACCCCTAGCGGGAGTGGCACCGGGGAGCTGTTTTTT.

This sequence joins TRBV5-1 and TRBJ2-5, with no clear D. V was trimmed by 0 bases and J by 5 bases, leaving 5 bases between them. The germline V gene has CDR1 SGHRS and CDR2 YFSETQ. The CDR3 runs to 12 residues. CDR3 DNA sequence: TGCGCCAGCAGCTTGGATCTCGAGACCCAGTACTTC. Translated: CASSLDLETQYF.